The rows below give T cell receptor beta chains drawn from one sample of a study of neurological immune-mediated disorders. TCRdb reanalysed the 5' RACE reads using MiXCR and keeps one entry per CDR3 protein. The sample holds roughly 18,000 distinct CDR3 sequences, approximately 14% seen once. Sequenced material: CD4+ T cells from blood. The receptors here all came from a woman aged 60-70 years with HTLV-1-associated myelopathy (HAM/TSP). Each CDR3 is given with its conserved first and last residue. The D gene is left open where the match is weak. Clone size is given for some rows only: seen once, a few or many times, or a class if the clone is expanded.

cdr3_nt cdr3_aa v_call clone_size d_call j_call cdr3_length
TGCAGCGTTGTTGTAGGTGTAACGGCTAACGAGCAGTACTTC CSVVVGVTANEQYF TRBV29-1 many . TRBJ2-7 14
TGCGCCAGCAGCTTGAGAGCCATCGATGAAAAACTGTTTTTT CASSLRAIDEKLFF TRBV5-1 many . TRBJ1-4 14
TGCAGTGCTGGATTGGATCTCTATGGCTACACCTTC CSAGLDLYGYTF TRBV20-1 many . TRBJ1-2 12
TGTGCCAGCAGCCAACTCGGCGCCCAGACAGTCCGTAATGGCTACACCTTC CASSQLGAQTVRNGYTF TRBV4-2 many . TRBJ1-2 17
TGTGCCAGCAGCTTAGATCGGGTTCTAGGAAACATTCAGTACTTC CASSLDRVLGNIQYF TRBV11-2 many . TRBJ2-4 15
TGCAGTGCAAGCATGACTAGCGGGAGTGGAGAGACCCAGTACTTC CSASMTSGSGETQYF TRBV20-1 many TRBD2 TRBJ2-5 15
TGTGCCAGCAGCTTAGAGGGCAGGGCCCTCTACGAGCAGTACTTC CASSLEGRALYEQYF TRBV7-2 many . TRBJ2-7 15
TGTGCCAGCAGCGTCGGAGGGGAGACCCAGTACTTC CASSVGGETQYF TRBV9 many . TRBJ2-5 12
TGTGCCAGCAGTCTACAAATGGCGGTAGTGGCTTTCTTT CASSLQMAVVAFF TRBV6-1 many . TRBJ1-1 13
TGTGCCAGCAGCTTGGGGGTCAGGGGGCTCACAGATACGCAGTATTTT CASSLGVRGLTDTQYF TRBV5-5 many TRBD1 TRBJ2-3 16
TGCAGTGCTAGGGAAGGGGATCAGCCCCAGCATTTT CSAREGDQPQHF TRBV20-1 . . TRBJ1-5 12
TGTGCCAGCTCACCCCTTGGGGGGTCCAGACCTAGCACAGATACGCAGTATTTT CASSPLGGSRPSTDTQYF TRBV18 many . TRBJ2-3 18
TGCGCCAGCAGCTTGGGGGTACGAGACACCGGGGAGCTGTTTTTT CASSLGVRDTGELFF TRBV5-1 many . TRBJ2-2 15
TGCGCCAGCAGCTTGGCCGGGACTAGCGGAGAGACCCAGTACTTC CASSLAGTSGETQYF TRBV5-1 many TRBD2 TRBJ2-5 15
TGTGCCAGCACTGGAGGGAGTTCCTACGAGCAGTACTTC CASTGGSSYEQYF TRBV28 once . TRBJ2-7 13
TGTGCCATTGGCGAACTGGATACGCAGTATTTT CAIGELDTQYF TRBV4-2 many . TRBJ2-3 11
TGCTCAGCTGAGGGTGGGCAGGCCAACTATGGCTACACCTTC CSAEGGQANYGYTF TRBV20-1 many . TRBJ1-2 14
TGTGCCAGCAGCGTAGATGCGGGATACAATGAGCAGTTCTTC CASSVDAGYNEQFF TRBV9 many . TRBJ2-1 14
TGTGCCAGTAGTATCCCCCGCTCTGGGGCCAACGTCCTGACTTTC CASSIPRSGANVLTF TRBV19 many . TRBJ2-6 15
TGCAGCGCGCTGACAGGGGCCCATCAGCCCCAGCATTTT CSALTGAHQPQHF TRBV29-1 many TRBD1 TRBJ1-5 13
TGTGCCAGCAGCCAAAGGGGCGAGCAGTACTTC CASSQRGEQYF TRBV3-1 many . TRBJ2-7 11
TGTGCCAGCAGGATTGGCGGGAACACTGAAGCTTTCTTT CASRIGGNTEAFF TRBV3-1 many . TRBJ1-1 13
TGTGCCAGCAGTTACTCGACTAGCGGGAACACCGGGGAGCTGTTTTTT CASSYSTSGNTGELFF TRBV6-5 many TRBD2 TRBJ2-2 16
TGCAGTGCGGGACCTAGCGGGGCCTACAATGAGCAGTTCTTC CSAGPSGAYNEQFF TRBV20-1 many TRBD2 TRBJ2-1 14
TGTGCCAGCAGCATGGACTTCTCCTACAATGAGCAGTTCTTC CASSMDFSYNEQFF TRBV5-5 many . TRBJ2-1 14
TGTGCCAGCGGCAAGGGGGCCTCTAACACTGAAGCTTTCTTT CASGKGASNTEAFF TRBV12-3/TRBV12-4 many TRBD1 TRBJ1-1 14
TGTGCCAGCAGTTTAGATAGACAGGGTGAGAGCTCCTACGAGCAGTACTTC CASSLDRQGESSYEQYF TRBV12-3/TRBV12-4 many TRBD1 TRBJ2-7 17